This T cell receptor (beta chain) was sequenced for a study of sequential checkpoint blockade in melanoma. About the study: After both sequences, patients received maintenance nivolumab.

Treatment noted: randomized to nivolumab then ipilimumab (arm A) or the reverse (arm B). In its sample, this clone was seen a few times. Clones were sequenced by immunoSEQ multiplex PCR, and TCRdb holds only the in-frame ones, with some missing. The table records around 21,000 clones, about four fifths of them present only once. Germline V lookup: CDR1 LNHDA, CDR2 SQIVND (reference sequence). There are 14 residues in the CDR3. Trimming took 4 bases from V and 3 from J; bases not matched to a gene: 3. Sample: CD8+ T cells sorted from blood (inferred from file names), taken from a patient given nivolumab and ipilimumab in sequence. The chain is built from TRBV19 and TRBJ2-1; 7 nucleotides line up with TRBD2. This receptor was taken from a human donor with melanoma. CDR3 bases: TGTGCCAGTAGTAGCGGGAGTGTCTACAATGAGCAGTTCTTC. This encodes CASSSGSVYNEQFF.